This T cell receptor beta chain was identified in a study of cytomegalovirus exposure and HLA in healthy donors (dated by TCRdb to 2015 to 2018). Regarding the complete study: An earlier analysis of 587 of the donors reported roughly 300 Gb of sequence data and around 100 million unique TCR beta sequences obtained from approximately 180 million T cells. An early release that covered around 590 HLA-typed donors contained about 300 gigabases of sequencing data and tens of millions of unique TCR sequences. Of the approximately 400 genotyped donors, 81% were placed in the genetic ancestry cluster associated with self-reported Caucasian donors. The aim of the study was to test whether cataloging public T cell receptors could identify signatures of past pathogen exposure. The T cell repertoires of 550 to 850 subjects were profiled by immunosequencing and related to cytomegalovirus serostatus. In addition to the first cohort of around 670 subjects, a separate validation cohort of about 120 different subjects was used. The study combined high-throughput TCR immunosequencing, statistical association of individual TCRs with disease status, and machine learning to predict cytomegalovirus infection status. A later analysis re-examined previously published TCR beta repertoires from just over 650 donors and added high-resolution HLA genotyping to investigate patterns of TCR occurrence. In the later analysis, no new phenotypic data were used to find candidate immune exposures; instead, reliance was placed on TCR beta sequences and their occurrence across donors. In an earlier analysis of 587 of the donors, high-throughput TCR beta sequencing was used to judge whether each TCR beta V gene segment behaved as functional or pseudogenic. Donor age, sex, ethnicity and CMV serostatus were collected together with the repertoire data. A later genetic analysis used genome-wide SNP genotypes for about 65% of the roughly 700 donors, treating that subset as a discovery cohort. All discovery cohort repertoires had been generated on a single sequencing platform. Class I and class II HLA loci were covered by the typing at four-digit resolution. Typing coverage varied by locus: roughly 620-640 donors for A, B, C, DRB1 and DQB1; roughly 560 for DQA1; over 600 for DPA1; around 450 for DPB1. Because of strong linkage in the cohort, five DR-DQ haplotypes were treated as single units for association and clustering. Across approximately 420 genotyped donors of the cohort, an average of about 220,000 unique TCR beta nucleotide sequences per donor were sequenced, and roughly a sixth of those sequences were non-productive.

A word on this clone: The antigen this receptor binds is unknown. The input lacks base qualities; no much larger clone sits a single base away.

What the work shows at the level of the full study, not this receptor alone: In a later analysis, TCR association rates were found to vary across HLA loci, with the most associated TCRs seen for DRB1 alleles and the fewest for HLA-C alleles. Most CMV-associated TCR beta chains appeared to be HLA-restricted in a later analysis, and the HLA associations seemed to be driven largely by CMV exposure. Specific HLA alleles were associated with 15,000 to 20,000 TCR beta sequences at a false discovery rate of 0.05 in a later analysis. Several of the top co-occurrence clusters appeared to be linked to parvovirus B19, influenza, CMV and Epstein-Barr virus, according to a later analysis. Because counts were too low, fewer than 20 rarely observed V segments, including chromosome 9 orphons, were excluded from the earlier analysis of some 590 of the donors. An association between a missense DCLRE1C variant and V-gene and J-gene trimming of TCR beta chains was found in a later genetic analysis and replicated in an independent cohort. It was suggested by the authors that the approach could potentially be generalized to other disease states and immunological phenotypes. An earlier analysis of approximately 500 of the donors showed that most TCR beta V segments appeared in productive rearrangements either about 87% or about 30% of the time, which broadly matched IMGT annotations. A further reported finding was that TCR beta sequences accurately predicted the HLA-A and HLA-B alleles for most subjects in the first cohort. Because some donors lacked HLA typing at each locus, the association tests relied only on the typed subset. Most TCR sequences were seen in very few donors, while some public TCRs were found in many individuals. The only immune exposure information available for the cohort was CMV serostatus. A few of the identified cytomegalovirus-associated TCR beta chains were confirmed in vitro to be specific for cytomegalovirus antigens. The sequencing pipeline was judged likely to have produced a cluster of highly shared sequence variants as a technical artifact. When HLA alleles, especially DR and DQ, strongly co-occurred, attributing TCR associations to individual alleles was difficult. A later genetic analysis reported fewer N-insertions in productive TCRs among donors in an Asian-associated ancestry cluster than the roughly 700-donor mean. A later analysis found that HLA-associated TCR beta chains were more clonally expanded and had lower generation probabilities than equally common non-associated chains. Some IMGT-functional V segments, including TRBV6-2 and TRBV6-3, could not be distinguished by the 87-base-pair reads and were therefore excluded. The presence/absence analyses assumed that sequencing depth was roughly uniform across donors, and that assumption may not be true. In the study, approximately 150 TCR beta chains were listed as associated with cytomegalovirus. In both the original and validation cohorts, the classifier was reported to diagnose cytomegalovirus status with high specificity and sensitivity. Linkage disequilibrium might explain the correlated functional status among segregating V segments, but an unknown experimental factor could not be ruled out. In this cohort, only TCR beta chains were sequenced, and detectable features were limited by the absence of alpha or paired-chain data.

The library was built by means of the immunoSEQ multiplex PCR assay. For the multiplex PCR, a mixture combining 60 forward primers for TCR Vbeta segments and 13 reverse primers for TCR Jbeta segments was used. Amplification of the CDR3 region of rearranged TCR beta genes was performed with a multiplex PCR assay on genomic DNA. The amplified TCR beta libraries were sequenced on the Illumina HiSeq System as 87-base-pair reads. The authors' pipeline ran thus. A later analysis counted some 74 million unique TCR beta chains across the 666 repertoires, and around 9.9 million of these chains were shared by at least two donors. Raw reads were error-corrected and collapsed into unique sequences with a nearest-neighbor algorithm that merged closely related sequences to remove PCR and sequencing errors. To assign V, D and J gene segments, CDR3 sequences were aligned to IMGT reference sequences. For a sequence to be retained, a match of at least six nucleotides to both a V gene segment and a J gene segment was required. Rearrangements were classified as productive when the CDR3 lacked stop codons and remained in frame with V and J, and all other rearrangements were classified as non-productive. CDR3 was defined according to IMGT convention as the region running from the second conserved V-encoded cysteine to the conserved J-encoded phenylalanine. The earlier analysis of approximately 590 of the donors excluded any sequence lacking an unambiguous match to a single V gene segment. In an earlier analysis of 587 of the donors, a V segment was called functional when productive rearrangements were above 56.7%, and segregating when the standard deviation between donors exceeded 5%. To diagnose cytomegalovirus status from the catalog of TCR beta chain sequences, a statistical classification framework was built. V and J gene assignment, in a later analysis, came from comparing TCR nucleotide sequences with IMGT/GENE-DB human TR gene sequences. Using the TCRdist pipeline, a later analysis assigned CDR3 sequences along with most-parsimonious VDJ recombination scenarios. In a later analysis, each TCR beta chain was defined by its CDR3 amino acid sequence together with its V-gene family, and reads lacking a unique V-gene family were excluded. In a later analysis, nearly 600 highly shared, low-generation-probability nucleotide sequences were removed to address suspected cross-contamination and a sequencing artifact. A later analysis calculated a clonal expansion index for each public chain from normalized within-repertoire ranks of inferred template counts. In a later analysis, generation probabilities were computed using a VDJ recombination model fitted to out-of-frame rearrangements, and the results were checked against IGoR. Hypergeometric tests were used in a later analysis to score TCR-TCR, TCR-HLA and TCR-CMV co-occurrence, with a repertoire-size bias correction applied to the TCR pairs. In a later analysis, false discovery rates were estimated by permuting HLA or CMV assignments 20 times. In a later analysis, co-occurring TCRs were grouped using DBSCAN, and TCRdist sequence similarity was added for clustering within HLA-allele-positive subsets. For co-occurrence clustering, repertoires with fewer than 30,000 or more than 120,000 public chains were excluded, along with a handful of repertoires with anomalous nucleotide sharing. What TCRdb holds here is the immuneACCESS table cut down to in-frame rearrangements. Part of the clones is not present; checked against another copy, under half of the missing clones reflect an unresolved V gene, and the others are unexplained. V and J calls and clone size are copied from that table; D and trimming were computed from the DNA. For this sample the table gives around 100,000 clones, of which around two thirds were detected only once. Together, the top ten hold approximately 2.5% of the sample.

The cohort was made up of about 610 healthy bone marrow donors. Cohort members were all nominally healthy when sampled, although unrecorded immune exposures were likely present. The donor was CMV seropositive and was included in the group of 289 seropositive cohort members. A peripheral blood sample was collected from each donor, and TCR beta sequencing was performed on peripheral blood mononuclear cells. The Qiagen DNeasy Blood Extraction Kit was used to extract genomic DNA from the blood cell samples. Per the germline V gene, SGDLS is the CDR1 and YYNGEE is the CDR2. Trimming takes 2 bases from V and 8 bases from J, and the germline ends sit 13 bases apart. Including cysteine and phenylalanine, the CDR3 has 13 amino acids. Only the CDR3 region is kept as DNA, spanning 39 bases read in frame from base 1.

The sequenced sample was PBMCs. The chain uses TRBV9 and TRBJ1-1; tentative D gene TRBD1, with 6 bases matching. The TCR sequence derives from a man between 50 and 59 years old in good health and CMV-seropositive. CDR3 reads: CASSVNPQGEAFF. The nucleotides are TGTGCCAGCAGCGTTAATCCCCAGGGGGAAGCTTTCTTT.